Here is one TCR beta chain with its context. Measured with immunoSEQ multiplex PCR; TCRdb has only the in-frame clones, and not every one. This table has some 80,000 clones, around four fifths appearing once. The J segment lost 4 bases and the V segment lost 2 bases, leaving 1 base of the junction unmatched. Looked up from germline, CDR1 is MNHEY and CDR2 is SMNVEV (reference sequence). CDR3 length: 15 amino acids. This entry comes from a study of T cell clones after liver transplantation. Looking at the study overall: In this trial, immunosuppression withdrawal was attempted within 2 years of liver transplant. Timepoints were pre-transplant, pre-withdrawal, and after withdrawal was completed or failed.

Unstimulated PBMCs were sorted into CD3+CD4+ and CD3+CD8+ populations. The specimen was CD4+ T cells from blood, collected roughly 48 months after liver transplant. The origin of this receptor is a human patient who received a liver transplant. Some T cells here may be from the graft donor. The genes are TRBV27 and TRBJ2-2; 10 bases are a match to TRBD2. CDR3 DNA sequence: TGTGCCAGCAGTTTAACTAGCGGGACCACCGGGGAGCTGTTTTTT. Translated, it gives CASSLTSGTTGELFF.